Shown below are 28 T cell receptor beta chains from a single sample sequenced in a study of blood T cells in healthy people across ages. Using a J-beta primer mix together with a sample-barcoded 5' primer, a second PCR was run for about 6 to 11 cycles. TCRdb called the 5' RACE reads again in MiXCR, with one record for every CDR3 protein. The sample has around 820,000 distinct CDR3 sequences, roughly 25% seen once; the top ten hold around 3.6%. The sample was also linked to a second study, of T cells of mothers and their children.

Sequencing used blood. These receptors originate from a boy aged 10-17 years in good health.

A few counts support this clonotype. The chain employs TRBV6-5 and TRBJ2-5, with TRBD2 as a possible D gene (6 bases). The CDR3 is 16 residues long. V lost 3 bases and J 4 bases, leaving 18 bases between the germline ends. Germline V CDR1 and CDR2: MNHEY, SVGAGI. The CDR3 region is CASSYAGRGERETQYF. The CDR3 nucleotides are TGTGCCAGCAGTTATGCGGGACGCGGGGAGAGAGAGACCCAGTACTTC.

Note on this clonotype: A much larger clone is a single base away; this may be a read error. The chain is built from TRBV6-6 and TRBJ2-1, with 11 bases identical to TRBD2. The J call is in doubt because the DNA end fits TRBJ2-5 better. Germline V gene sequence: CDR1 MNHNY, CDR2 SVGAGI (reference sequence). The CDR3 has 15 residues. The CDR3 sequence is CASSYSTSGEETQYF. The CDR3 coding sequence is TGTGCCAGCAGTTACTCGACTAGCGGGGAAGAGACCCAGTACTTC.

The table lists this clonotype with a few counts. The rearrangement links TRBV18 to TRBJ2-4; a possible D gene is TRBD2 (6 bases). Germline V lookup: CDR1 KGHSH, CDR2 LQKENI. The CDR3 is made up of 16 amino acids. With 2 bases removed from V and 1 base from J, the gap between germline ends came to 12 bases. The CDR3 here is CASSPTVRDAKNIQYF. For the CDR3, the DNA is TGTGCCAGCTCACCAACGGTGCGGGACGCCAAAAACATTCAGTACTTC. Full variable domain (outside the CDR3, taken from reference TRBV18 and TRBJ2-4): NAGVMQNPRHLVRRRGQEARLRCSPMKGHSHVYWYRQLPEEGLKFMVYLQKENIIDESGMPKERFSAEFPKEGPSILRIQQVVRGDSAAYFCASSPTVRDAKNIQYFGAGTRLSVL.

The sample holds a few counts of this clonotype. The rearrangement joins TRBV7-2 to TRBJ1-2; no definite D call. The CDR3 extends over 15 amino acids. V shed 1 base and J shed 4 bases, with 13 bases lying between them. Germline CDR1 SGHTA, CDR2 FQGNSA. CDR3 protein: CASSLGFSALYGYTF. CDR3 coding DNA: TGTGCCAGCAGCTTAGGTTTCTCAGCCCTCTATGGCTACACCTTC.

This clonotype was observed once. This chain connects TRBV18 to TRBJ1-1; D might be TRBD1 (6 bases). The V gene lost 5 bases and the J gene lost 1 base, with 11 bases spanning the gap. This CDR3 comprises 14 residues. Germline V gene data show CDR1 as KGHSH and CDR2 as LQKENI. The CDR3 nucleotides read TGTGCCAGCTCAACAACGGACAGGAACACTGAAGCTTTCTTT. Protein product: CASSTTDRNTEAFF.

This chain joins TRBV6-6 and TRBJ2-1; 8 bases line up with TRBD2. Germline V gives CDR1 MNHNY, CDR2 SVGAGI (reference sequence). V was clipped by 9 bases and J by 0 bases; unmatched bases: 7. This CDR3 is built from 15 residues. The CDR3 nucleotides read TGTGCCAGTAGGACTAGCCCGATCTCCTACAATGAGCAGTTCTTC. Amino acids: CASRTSPISYNEQFF.

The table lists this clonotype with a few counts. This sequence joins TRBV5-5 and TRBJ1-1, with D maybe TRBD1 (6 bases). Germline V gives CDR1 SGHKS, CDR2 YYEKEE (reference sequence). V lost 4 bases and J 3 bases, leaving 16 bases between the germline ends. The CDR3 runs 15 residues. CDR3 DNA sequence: TGTGCCAGCAGCCTGGAGGACAGAACGGACACTGAAGCTTTCTTT. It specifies CASSLEDRTDTEAFF. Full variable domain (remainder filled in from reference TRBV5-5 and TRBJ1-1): DAGVTQSPTHLIKTRGQQVTLRCSPISGHKSVSWYQQVLGQGPQFIFQYYEKEERGRGNFPDRFSARQFPNYSSELNVNALLLGDSALYLCASSLEDRTDTEAFFGQGTRLTVV.

The CDR3 region is CASSLLGRDRGTEAFF. In DNA form, the CDR3 reads TGTGCCAGCAGCTTACTAGGTCGGGACAGGGGCACTGAAGCTTTCTTT. The chain recombines TRBV7-9 with TRBJ1-1; 10 nucleotides match TRBD1. Germline V lookup: CDR1 SEHNR, CDR2 FQNEAQ (reference sequence). The V and J ends lost 2 bases and 4 bases, in that order; junction bases with no gene match: 7. The CDR3 loop spans 16 amino acids.

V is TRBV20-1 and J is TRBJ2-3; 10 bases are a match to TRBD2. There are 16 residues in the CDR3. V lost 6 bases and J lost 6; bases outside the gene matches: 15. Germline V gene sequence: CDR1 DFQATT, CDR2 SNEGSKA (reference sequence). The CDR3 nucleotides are TGCAGTGCCATTAGACTCGGACTAGCGGAACTTGATACGCAGTATTTT. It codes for CSAIRLGLAELDTQYF.

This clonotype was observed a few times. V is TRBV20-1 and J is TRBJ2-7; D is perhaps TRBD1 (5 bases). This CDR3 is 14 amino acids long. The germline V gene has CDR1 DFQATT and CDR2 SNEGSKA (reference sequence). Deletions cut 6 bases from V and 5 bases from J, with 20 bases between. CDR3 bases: TGCAGTGCGACCCAGGGCACAGTTGGGGACGAGCAGTACTTC. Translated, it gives CSATQGTVGDEQYF.

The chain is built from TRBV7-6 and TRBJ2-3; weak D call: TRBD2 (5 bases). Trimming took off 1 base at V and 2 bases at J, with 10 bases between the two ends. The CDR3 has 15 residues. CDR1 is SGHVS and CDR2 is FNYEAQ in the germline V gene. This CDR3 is CASSLEWGVTDTQYF. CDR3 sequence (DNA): TGTGCCAGCAGCTTAGAGTGGGGAGTCACAGATACGCAGTATTTT.

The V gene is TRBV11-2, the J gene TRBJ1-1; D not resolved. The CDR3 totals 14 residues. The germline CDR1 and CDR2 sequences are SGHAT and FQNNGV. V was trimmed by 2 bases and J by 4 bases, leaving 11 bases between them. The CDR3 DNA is TGTGCCAGCAGCTTAATTAACTCCGGCACTGAAGCTTTCTTT. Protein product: CASSLINSGTEAFF.

CDR3 sequence (DNA): TGTGCCAGCAGCTTGTCCCTCAGACTAGTCTCCAATGAGCAGTTCTTC. Protein sequence: CASSLSLRLVSNEQFF. The V gene is TRBV7-9, the J gene TRBJ2-1; the D gene is possibly TRBD2 (6 bases). Germline V lookup: CDR1 SEHNR, CDR2 FQNEAQ (reference sequence). The CDR3 contains 16 residues. The germline V and J ends were trimmed by 3 bases and 6 bases, with 18 bases remaining between them.

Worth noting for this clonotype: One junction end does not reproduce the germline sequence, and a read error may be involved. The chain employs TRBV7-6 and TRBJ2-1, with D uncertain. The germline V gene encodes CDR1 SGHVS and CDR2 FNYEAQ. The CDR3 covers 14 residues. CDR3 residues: CAGSLVVTEETQHF. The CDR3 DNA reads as TGTGCCGGCAGCTTAGTAGTGACGGAAGAGACCCAGCACTTC.

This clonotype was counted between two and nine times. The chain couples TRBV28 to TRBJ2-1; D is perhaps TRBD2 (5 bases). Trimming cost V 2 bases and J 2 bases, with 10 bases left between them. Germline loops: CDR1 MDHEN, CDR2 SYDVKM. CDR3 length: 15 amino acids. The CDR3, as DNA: TGTGCCAGCAGTTTAGTTTTCGGGACCTACAATGAGCAGTTCTTC. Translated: CASSLVFGTYNEQFF.

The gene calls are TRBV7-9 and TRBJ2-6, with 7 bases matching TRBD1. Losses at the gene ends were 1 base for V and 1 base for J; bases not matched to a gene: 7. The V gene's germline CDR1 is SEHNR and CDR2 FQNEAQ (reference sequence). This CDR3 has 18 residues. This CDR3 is CASSLVTGAGSGANVLTF. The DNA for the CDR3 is TGTGCCAGCAGCTTAGTTACAGGGGCAGGGTCTGGGGCCAACGTCCTGACTTTC.

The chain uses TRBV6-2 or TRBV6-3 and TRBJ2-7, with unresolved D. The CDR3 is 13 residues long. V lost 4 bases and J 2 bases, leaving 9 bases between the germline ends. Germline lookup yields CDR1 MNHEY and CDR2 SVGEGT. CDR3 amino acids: CASSWGFPYEQYF. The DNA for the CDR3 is TGTGCCAGCAGTTGGGGATTTCCCTACGAGCAGTACTTC.

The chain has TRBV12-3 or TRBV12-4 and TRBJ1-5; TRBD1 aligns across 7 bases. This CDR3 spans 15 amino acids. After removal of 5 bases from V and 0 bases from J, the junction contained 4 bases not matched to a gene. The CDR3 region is CASSDTGVSNQPQHF. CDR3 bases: TGTGCCAGCAGTGACACAGGGGTTAGCAATCAGCCCCAGCATTTT.

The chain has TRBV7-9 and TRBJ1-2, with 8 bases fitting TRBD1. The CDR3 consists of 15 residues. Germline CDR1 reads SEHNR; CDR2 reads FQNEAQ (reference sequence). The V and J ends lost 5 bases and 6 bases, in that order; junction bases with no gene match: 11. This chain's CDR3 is CASSQGTGGWDGYTF. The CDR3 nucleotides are TGTGCCAGCAGCCAAGGGACAGGAGGATGGGATGGCTACACCTTC.

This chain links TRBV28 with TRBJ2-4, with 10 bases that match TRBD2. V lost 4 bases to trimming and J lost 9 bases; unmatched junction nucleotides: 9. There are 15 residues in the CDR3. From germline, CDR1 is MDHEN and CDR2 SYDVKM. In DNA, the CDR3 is TGTGCCAGCAGTTCCTCAGCGGGAGGGCTTGTCATTCAGTACTTC. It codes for CASSSSAGGLVIQYF.

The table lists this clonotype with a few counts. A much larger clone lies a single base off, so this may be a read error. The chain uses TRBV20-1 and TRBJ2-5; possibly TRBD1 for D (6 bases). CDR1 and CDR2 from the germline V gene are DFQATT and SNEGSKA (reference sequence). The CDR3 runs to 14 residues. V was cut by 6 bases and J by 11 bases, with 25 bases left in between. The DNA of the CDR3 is TGCAGTGCCGCGAAATACAGGGATTCCTACGGGCAGTACTTC. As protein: CSAAKYRDSYGQYF.

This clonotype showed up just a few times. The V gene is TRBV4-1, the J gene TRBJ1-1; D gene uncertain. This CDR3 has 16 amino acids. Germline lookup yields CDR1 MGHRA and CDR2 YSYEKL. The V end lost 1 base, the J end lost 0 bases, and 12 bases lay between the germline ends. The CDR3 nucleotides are TGCGCCAGCAGCCAAGCCACCGACCGATTGAACACTGAAGCTTTCTTT. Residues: CASSQATDRLNTEAFF.

The CDR3 loop reads CASSDPLNEQFF. The CDR3 DNA reads TGCGCCAGCAGCGACCCCCTCAATGAGCAGTTCTTC. The genes are TRBV5-1 and TRBJ2-1; the D is unclear. V was clipped by 4 bases and J by 6 bases, with 8 bases between them. The length of the CDR3 is 12 residues. The germline CDR1 and CDR2 sequences are SGHRS and YFSETQ.

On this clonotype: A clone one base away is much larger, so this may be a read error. CDR3 bases: TGTTCCAGCAGCTGGGACAGGGAGGTAGCGGACTTC. It yields the protein CSSSWDREVADF. The chain has TRBV7-9 and TRBJ2-7, with 9 bases fitting TRBD1. The CDR3 spans 12 residues. Germline V gives CDR1 SEHNR, CDR2 FQNEAQ (reference sequence).

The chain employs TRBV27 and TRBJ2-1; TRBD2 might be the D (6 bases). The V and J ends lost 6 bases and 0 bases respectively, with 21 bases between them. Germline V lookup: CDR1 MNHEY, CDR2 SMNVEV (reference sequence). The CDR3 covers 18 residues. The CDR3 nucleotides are TGTGCCAGCAGGAAAATTATTAGCGGCAGAACCTCCTACAATGAGCAGTTCTTC. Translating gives CASRKIISGRTSYNEQFF.

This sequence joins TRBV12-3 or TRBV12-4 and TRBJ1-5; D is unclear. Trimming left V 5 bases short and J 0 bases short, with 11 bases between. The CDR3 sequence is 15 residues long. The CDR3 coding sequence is TGTGCCAGCAGTGAGAACCGGGGTAGCAATCAGCCCCAGCATTTT. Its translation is CASSENRGSNQPQHF.

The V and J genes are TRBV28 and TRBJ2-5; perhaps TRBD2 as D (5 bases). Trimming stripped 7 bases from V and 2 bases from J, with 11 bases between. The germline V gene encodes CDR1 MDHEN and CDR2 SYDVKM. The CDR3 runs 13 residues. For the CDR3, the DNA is TGTGCCAGCACCGTAGGAGGTCAAGAGACCCAGTACTTC. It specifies CASTVGGQETQYF.

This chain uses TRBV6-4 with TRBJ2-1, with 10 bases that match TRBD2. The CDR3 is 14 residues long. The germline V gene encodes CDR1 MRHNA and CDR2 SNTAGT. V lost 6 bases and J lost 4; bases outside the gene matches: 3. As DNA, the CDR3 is TGTGCCAGCAGCCAACTAGCGGGATACAATGAGCAGTTCTTC. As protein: CASSQLAGYNEQFF.